This T cell receptor (beta chain) was identified during a study of blood T cell repertoires in COVID-19. Study as a whole: Samples of COVID-19 (acute and convalescent) were obtained from the United States, Italy and Spain. The cDNA or gDNA used as material had been derived from T cells, B-cell-depleted T cells, or PBMCs.

CDR3 length equals 15 residues. With 2 bases clipped from V and 1 base from J, the junction kept 2 bases outside the gene matches. CDR1 and CDR2 (germline): MNHNS, SASEGT. Methods used by the authors: Amplification from reference gene primers served as the basis for estimated nucleated cell counts. Generated by immunoSEQ multiplex PCR, the TCRdb table keeps only in-frame clones and is missing some. The V and J calls and clone size were taken over from that table, and D and trimming were inferred from the DNA. The sample records around 200,000 clones, roughly 90% being singletons. Specimen: peripheral blood. This TCR was recovered from a woman in her 50s with acute or convalescent COVID-19. The rearrangement uses TRBV6-1 and TRBJ1-5, with 7 bases lining up with TRBD1. CDR3 loop: CASSEMGQSNQPQHF. CDR3 bases: TGTGCCAGCAGTGAAATGGGACAGAGCAATCAGCCCCAGCATTTT.